What follows describes a single T cell receptor beta chain. Which antigen it targets is not known. Within one base of it there is no much larger clone, and no base qualities were kept. The cysteine opens and the phenylalanine closes a CDR3 of 12 amino acids. The CDR3 DNA has 36 bases and is translated from base 1. CDR1 GTSNPN and CDR2 SVGIG are derived from the germline V gene (reference sequence). The germline ends are 7 bases apart after V is trimmed by 3 bases and J by 4 bases. This sample was included in a study of T-cell reconstitution after alpha-beta-depleted transplantation in children (TCRdb year 2016). Study-wide context: The study quantitatively tracked T-cell immune reconstitution after TCRalphabeta/CD19-depleted allogeneic hematopoietic cell transplantation in children using TCR repertoire profiling.

Results and caveats for the whole study, not just this receptor: Over the following months the frequencies of hyperexpanded clones went down, and after one year T-cell counts and TCRbeta diversity were mostly credited to newly produced T cells. In some patients, the high TCRbeta diversity seen at day 60 was put down to recipient T cells and intrathymic progenitors that had survived conditioning. About two months after transplant, the apparently early recovery of alphabetaT-cell counts reportedly depended on just several hundred clones that had expanded rapidly and came from non-depleted graft cells.

Per the publication, the treatment or condition label means: allogeneic hematopoietic cell transplantation with graft depleted of TCRalphabeta T cells and CD19 B cells. Transplant recipients were children who received TCRalphabeta/CD19-depleted allogeneic hematopoietic cell grafts. The receptor library was made with PCR. The sample was run on an Illumina HiSeq 2500. TCR library preparation used molecular barcoding, with unique molecular identifiers applied to normalize quantification of the TCRbeta repertoire. Starting from the raw public reads, TCRdb applied fastp trimming at Q25, assembled clones with MiXCR and retained in-frame beta chains. One record per CDR3 amino acid sequence lists the most common genes and DNA. This sample lists about 460,000 distinct CDR3 sequences; about 10% were detected once. Roughly 2.1% of the sample goes to the ten largest clones.

This TCR was recovered from a child younger than 10 with inherited bone marrow failure, due to receive a stem cell transplant. Sequencing was performed on PBMCs, taken before TCRalphabeta/CD19-depleted stem cell transplant. The chain couples TRBV30 to TRBJ1-3; no confident D gene assignment can be made. The sequenced DNA: TGTGCCTGGAGCTCCATAGGAAACACCATATATTTT. It translates as CAWSSIGNTIYF.